A single sample is the source of the 13 T cell receptor beta chains below, sequenced in a study of T cell responses to AZD1222 COVID-19 vaccine. TCRdb keeps only in-frame clones here, not all; method: immunoSEQ multiplex PCR. Here the sample spans over 150,000 clones, 88% being singletons. The sequencing used peripheral blood, collected on day 0 of AZD1222 vaccination. Receptor source: an adult in good health.

The chain has TRBV19 and TRBJ2-3; D gene ambiguous. V lost 5 bases, J lost 5 bases, and 11 bases lay in between. In germline, CDR1 is LNHDA, CDR2 SQIVND (reference sequence). The CDR3 runs to 13 residues. The CDR3 bases are TGTGCCAGTAGTCGGGCCCCGGGAGATACGCAGTATTTT. Amino acids: CASSRAPGDTQYF.

The chain joins TRBV7-2 to TRBJ1-1; tentatively, D is TRBD1 (6 bases). CDR3 length: 17 residues. V lost 1 base, J lost 4 bases, and 19 bases lay in between. The germline gives CDR1 SGHTA, CDR2 FQGNSA. CDR3 sequence: CASSLGGRGPLGTEAFF. The CDR3 nucleotides are TGTGCCAGCAGCTTAGGCGGCAGGGGCCCCTTGGGCACTGAAGCTTTCTTT.

The chain is built from TRBV9 and TRBJ1-1; TRBD1 might be the D (5 bases). V lost 3 bases and J lost 4, with 13 bases in between. The germline CDR1 and CDR2 sequences are SGDLS and YYNGEE. The CDR3 consists of 14 residues. The CDR3 reads CASSGSREGTEAFF. The CDR3 nucleotides read TGTGCCAGCAGCGGCTCCAGGGAGGGCACTGAAGCTTTCTTT.

V is TRBV7-2 and J is TRBJ1-2; 8 bases match TRBD1. V lost 5 bases and J lost 4; bases outside the gene matches: 3. CDR1 is SGHTA, CDR2 FQGNSA, per germline. CDR3 length equals 13 residues. The CDR3 DNA is TGTGCCAGCAGCATTACAGGGGGCTATGGCTACACCTTC. This translates into CASSITGGYGYTF.

The J gene is TRBJ1-2, the V gene TRBV10-2, with 7 bases aligning to TRBD1. The junction had 9 bases not matched to a gene; V was cut back by 2 bases and J by 6 bases. Germline-derived CDR1 and CDR2 are WSHSY and SAAADI. The CDR3 contains 15 residues. The chain's CDR3 is CASSEGLRTGDGYTF. The CDR3 coding sequence is TGCGCCAGCAGTGAGGGGCTAAGGACAGGCGATGGCTACACCTTC.

The chain couples TRBV10-3 to TRBJ2-5; D might be TRBD1 or TRBD2, each matching 5 bases. The CDR3 spans 14 residues. The V end was cut by 3 bases, the J end by 3 bases, with 11 bases between. Germline-derived CDR1 and CDR2 are ENHRY and SYGVKD. CDR3 region: CAISDSGAEETQYF. CDR3 coding DNA: TGTGCCATCAGTGACTCCGGGGCTGAAGAGACCCAGTACTTC.

The chain recombines TRBV15 with TRBJ2-7; D not resolved. V was pared by 2 bases and J by 7 bases, with 9 bases between. The germline V gene has CDR1 LNHNV and CDR2 YYDKDF (reference sequence). The CDR3 has 12 amino acids. In DNA form, the CDR3 reads TGTGCCACCAGCAGACTGGCCACTGAGCAGTACTTC. This codes for CATSRLATEQYF.

The J gene is TRBJ1-1, the V gene TRBV19; 8 positions agree with TRBD1. This CDR3 has 14 residues. Germline V gene lookup returns CDR1 LNHDA and CDR2 SQIVND (reference sequence). The junction had 5 bases not matched to a gene; V was cut back by 7 bases and J by 1 base. In DNA form, the CDR3 reads TGTGCCAGTATCAACCAGGGGGCGAACACTGAAGCTTTCTTT. Its translation is CASINQGANTEAFF.

The V call is TRBV27, the J call TRBJ1-5; D not resolved. CDR3 length: 15 amino acids. Per germline, CDR1 MNHEY and CDR2 SMNVEV (reference sequence). Trimming cost V 1 base and J 4 bases, with 11 bases left between them. CDR3 loop: CASSLYDGKNQPQHF. CDR3 DNA sequence: TGTGCCAGCAGTTTATATGACGGTAAGAATCAGCCCCAGCATTTT.

The V call is TRBV28, the J call TRBJ2-5; D unclear. V shed 6 bases and J shed 2 bases, with 19 bases lying between them. Germline loops: CDR1 MDHEN, CDR2 SYDVKM. The CDR3 length is 16 residues. The CDR3 bases are TGTGCCAGCAGAGGTGGACGGCTGGGATTTCAAGAGACCCAGTACTTC. This encodes CASRGGRLGFQETQYF.

This clone showed up just once. This chain connects TRBV9 to TRBJ1-1, with D possibly being TRBD1 (5 bases). Germline loops: CDR1 SGDLS, CDR2 YYNGEE. The CDR3 has 15 amino acids. Trimming removed 4 bases at V and 6 bases at J, with 19 bases between. As DNA, the CDR3 is TGTGCCAGCAGCTACACCGGGGGTCCCTGGGCTGAAGCTTTCTTT. This codes for CASSYTGGPWAEAFF.

V gene TRBV6-6 combines with J gene TRBJ2-7; 8 bases are a match to TRBD1. Trimming took 7 bases from V and 2 from J; bases not matched to a gene: 7. The length of the CDR3 is 14 residues. CDR1 MNHNY and CDR2 SVGAGI come from the germline V gene (reference sequence). The CDR3 DNA reads as TGTGCCAGCACCCAGGGACAGGTGCCCTACGAGCAGTACTTC. This codes for CASTQGQVPYEQYF.

This chain uses TRBV11-2 with TRBJ2-7; D is perhaps TRBD2 (6 bases). Germline V CDR1 and CDR2: SGHAT, FQNNGV. The CDR3 sequence is 15 residues long. The V end was cut by 4 bases, the J end by 2 bases, with 15 bases between. CDR3 sequence reads: CASSSPGLGTYEQYF. CDR3 in DNA: TGTGCCAGCAGCTCCCCGGGACTGGGGACCTACGAGCAGTACTTC.